The sequence of this TCR beta chain was determined in a study of blood T cell repertoires in COVID-19. About the research overall: The United States, Italy and Spain were the sources of the acute and convalescent COVID-19 samples. PBMCs, B-cell-depleted T cells, or T cells were the source of the cDNA or gDNA that made up the material.

Authors' methods: Reference gene primer amplification gave estimated nucleated cell counts. Only in-frame clones appear in the TCRdb table, and some are missing; sequencing was by immunoSEQ multiplex PCR. V and J calls and clone size are those listed in that table; D and trimming were worked out from the DNA. The sample shows more than 300,000 clones, more than 75% of them seen only once. Germline V lookup: CDR1 MGHRA, CDR2 YSYEKL. With V trimmed by 0 bases and J by 3 bases, 4 bases remained unmatched. The CDR3 runs to 15 residues. Seattle enrolled patients during active infection and tracked them longitudinally.

The receptor was isolated from a woman aged 25 to 39 with COVID-19, enrolled during active disease. Sequenced input: peripheral blood. V is TRBV4-1 and J is TRBJ1-1, with 7 positions matching TRBD1. CDR3 loop: CASSQEARGYTEAFF. As DNA, the CDR3 is TGCGCCAGCAGCCAAGAGGCCAGGGGGTACACTGAAGCTTTCTTT.